This T cell receptor beta chain was sequenced in a study of blood T cells in healthy people across ages. A J-beta primer mix and a sample-barcoded 5' primer were used in a second PCR of about 7 to 12 cycles. One entry per CDR3 protein, called by TCRdb with MiXCR from the 5' RACE reads. In the table there are roughly 1,700,000 distinct CDR3 sequences, 28% of which are singletons. This clonotype occurred many times. V shed 5 bases, J shed 5 bases, and the junction held 3 bases outside the gene matches. CDR3 length: 13 residues. The sequenced sample consisted of blood. The source is a woman aged 25 to 45 in good health. V usage is TRBV12-3 or TRBV12-4 and J usage is TRBJ1-5; 7 bases line up with TRBD1. The CDR3 DNA follows: TGTGCCAGCAGTCGACAGGGCGATCAGCCCCAGCATTTT. Its protein is CASSRQGDQPQHF.